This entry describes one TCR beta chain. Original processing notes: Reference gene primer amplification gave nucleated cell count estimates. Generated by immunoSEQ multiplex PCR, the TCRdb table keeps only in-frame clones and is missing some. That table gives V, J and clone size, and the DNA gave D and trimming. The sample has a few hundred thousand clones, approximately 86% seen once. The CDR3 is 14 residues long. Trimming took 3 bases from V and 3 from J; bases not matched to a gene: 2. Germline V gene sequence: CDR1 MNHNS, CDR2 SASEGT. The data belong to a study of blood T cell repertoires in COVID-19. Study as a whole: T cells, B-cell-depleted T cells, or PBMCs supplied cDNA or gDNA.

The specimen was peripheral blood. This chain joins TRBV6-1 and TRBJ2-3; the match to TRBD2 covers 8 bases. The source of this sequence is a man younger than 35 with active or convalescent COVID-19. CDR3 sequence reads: CASSDGGRTDTQYF. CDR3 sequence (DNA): TGTGCCAGCAGTGATGGCGGGAGGACAGATACGCAGTATTTT.